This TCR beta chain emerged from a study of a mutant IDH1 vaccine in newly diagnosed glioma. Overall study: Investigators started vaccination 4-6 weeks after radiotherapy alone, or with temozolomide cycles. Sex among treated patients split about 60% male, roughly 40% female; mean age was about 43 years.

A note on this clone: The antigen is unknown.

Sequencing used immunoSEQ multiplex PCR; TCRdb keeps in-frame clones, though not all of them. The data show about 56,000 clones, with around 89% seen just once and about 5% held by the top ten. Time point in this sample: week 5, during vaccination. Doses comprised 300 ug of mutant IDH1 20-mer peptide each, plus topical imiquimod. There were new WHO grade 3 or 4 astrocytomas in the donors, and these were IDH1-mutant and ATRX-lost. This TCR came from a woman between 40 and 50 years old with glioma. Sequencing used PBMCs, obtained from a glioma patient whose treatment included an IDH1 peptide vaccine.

The CDR3 coding sequence is TGTGCCACCAGCAGGGATATCTCCTACGAGCAGTACTTC. Translating it yields CATSRDISYEQYF. The chain combines TRBV15 with TRBJ2-7, with D unresolved. Germline assignment: CDR1 LNHNV and CDR2 YYDKDF (reference sequence). V shed 3 bases and J shed 0 bases, with 6 bases lying between them. This CDR3 spans 13 amino acids.